This TCR beta chain was identified in a study of blood T cell repertoires in COVID-19 (dated by TCRdb to the early 2020s). Broadly, across the study: The collaborator samples originated in the United States, Italy and Spain and spanned the acute and convalescent phases of COVID-19. The material from the prospective study consisted of cDNA or gDNA derived from T cells, B-cell-depleted T cells, or PBMCs. Deeply sampled blood TCRbeta repertoires from subjects exposed to, actively infected with, or recovered from COVID-19 were included in the dataset. A freely available public database, intended as a resource for researchers studying the immune response to SARS-CoV-2, is where the repertoires were released. The samples were drawn from the first 160 participants of the ongoing ImmuneRACE study and from over 950 subjects provided by 6 global collaborators. Nearly every sample came with metadata listing a de-identified subject ID, COVID-19 status, age in years and sex. Where available, HLA class I and class II types were taken from metadata supplied by the sample provider and were not determined by assay-based typing.

Turning to this clone: The clone's antigen remains unknown. Within one base of it there is no much larger clone, and no base qualities were kept.

According to the germline V gene (reference sequence), CDR1 reads LNHDA and CDR2 reads SQIVND. Counted from cysteine to phenylalanine, this CDR3 has 13 amino acids. The entry retains the CDR3 DNA only, 39 bases that are in frame from base 1. The junction shows trimming of 4 bases on V and 1 base on J, plus 7 bases between the germline ends. Beyond this particular receptor, the publication reports: The quantity of clinical and demographic metadata differed by source and by participant and was supplied without curation.

The immunoSEQ Assay, a bias-controlled multiplex PCR, was used to amplify TCRbeta CDR3 regions from genomic DNA. As for how the authors treated the data: Nucleated cell counts per sample were estimated from amplification of reference gene primers within the assay. To quantify the absolute abundance of each unique TCRbeta CDR3 rearrangement, sequence reads were collapsed and filtered. Productive Simpson clonality was computed per sample as the square root of Simpson's diversity index over productive rearrangements. The table was pulled from immuneACCESS by TCRdb, which kept in-frame rearrangements only. Such tables lose some clones; where checked, under half of the loss comes from unresolved V genes, and the rest has no known cause. V and J calls plus clone size are reproduced from that table; the DNA served to infer D and trimming. This sample has more than 350,000 clones in its table, and more than 70% of those were observed once. The ten largest clones represent less than 1.5% of the sample.

In the prospective study, participants were roughly 18 to 100 years old, resided in about two dozen geographic areas of the United States, and were enrolled through a virtual design. Cohort assignment in the prospective study relied on participant-reported clinical history from a screening survey and a study questionnaire. A participant counted as exposed if, within 2 weeks of entering the study, that participant had been in contact with someone who had a PCR-confirmed or clinician-diagnosed COVID-19 case. In the prospective study, whole blood, serum and a nasopharyngeal or oropharyngeal swab were collected from each participant by mobile phlebotomists. Participants in the prospective study had the option to provide additional blood draws and questionnaires over an approximately two-month period. Before DNA extraction, prospective study blood samples were shipped either frozen or at room temperature.

Material for sequencing was PBMCs or T cells enriched from blood (not recorded which). This TCR was sampled from a woman aged 18-29 years who had been exposed to COVID-19. The chain couples TRBV19 to TRBJ1-2, with no confidently assigned D gene. The DNA sequence is given as TGTGCCAGTAGTAGGACTCGTAACTATGGCTACACCTTC. Its protein is CASSRTRNYGYTF.